A single sample gave rise to the 13 T cell receptor beta chains below, sequenced in a study of OX40 agonist ivuxolimab in advanced cancers. Measured with immunoSEQ multiplex PCR; TCRdb has only the in-frame clones, and not every one. The sample lists tens of thousands of clones; approximately 91% were seen once. Sequenced material: CD4+ or CD8+ T cells sorted from blood, taken in a trial of the OX40 agonist ivuxolimab. The origin of the receptors is an adult with an advanced solid tumor such as melanoma, head and neck, liver or kidney cancer.

V usage is TRBV7-8 and J usage is TRBJ2-7; 7 bases align to TRBD1. V lost 8 bases to trimming and J lost 1 base; unmatched junction nucleotides: 5. The CDR3 length is 13 residues. Germline V gene lookup returns CDR1 SGHVS and CDR2 FQNEAQ. In nucleotides, the CDR3 is TGTGCCAGCTGTCAGGGGGTTTCCTACGAGCAGTACTTC. It is translated as CASCQGVSYEQYF.

This clone was counted once. The rearrangement links TRBV7-2 to TRBJ2-7, with 7 bases matching TRBD1. Germline values: CDR1 SGHTA, CDR2 FQGNSA. The CDR3 length is 12 residues. After removal of 3 bases from V and 7 bases from J, the junction contained 3 bases not matched to a gene. CDR3 in amino acids: CASSFPGGEQYF. CDR3 DNA: TGTGCCAGCAGCTTTCCAGGGGGAGAGCAGTACTTC.

The V gene is TRBV28, the J gene TRBJ1-2; unclear D gene. The CDR3 runs to 16 residues. Germline values: CDR1 MDHEN, CDR2 SYDVKM. V shed 6 bases and J shed 0 bases, with 17 bases lying between them. For the CDR3, the DNA is TGTGCCAGCAGAGAGGCAGGATGGTCGACTAACTATGGCTACACCTTC. This encodes CASREAGWSTNYGYTF.

The chain links TRBV28 to TRBJ2-3; D ambiguous. Between the trimmed V and J ends, which lost 6 bases and 4 bases, there was a span of 14 bases. The V gene's germline CDR1 is MDHEN and CDR2 SYDVKM. The CDR3 is 14 amino acids. The CDR3, as DNA: TGTGCCAGCAGCCACGGGTTGGAGCCAGATACGCAGTATTTT. Amino acids: CASSHGLEPDTQYF.

The chain joins TRBV7-9 to TRBJ1-5; D not resolved. Germline loops: CDR1 SEHNR, CDR2 FQNEAQ (reference sequence). This CDR3 is 15 amino acids long. V was cut by 1 base and J by 1 base, with 8 bases left in between. The CDR3 spells CASSLVPLSNQPQHF. CDR3 DNA: TGTGCCAGCAGCTTAGTCCCATTAAGCAATCAGCCCCAGCATTTT.

The J gene is TRBJ2-2, the V gene TRBV6-5; D gene unclear. The CDR3 totals 14 residues. Trimming cost V 2 bases and J 1 base, with 5 bases left between them. The germline V gene encodes CDR1 MNHEY and CDR2 SVGAGI. CDR3 bases: TGTGCCAGCAGTTACGGGAAGAACACCGGGGAGCTGTTTTTT. This gives the protein CASSYGKNTGELFF.

The V call is TRBV5-1, the J call TRBJ2-7; perhaps TRBD1 as D (5 bases). The CDR3 runs 14 residues. CDR1 and CDR2 (germline): SGHRS, YFSETQ. V lost 2 bases, J lost 6 bases, and 15 bases lay in between. The chain's CDR3 is CASSFGREGSEQYF. CDR3 coding DNA: TGCGCCAGCAGCTTCGGCAGGGAAGGATCCGAGCAGTACTTC.

This chain uses TRBV27 with TRBJ2-3, with D perhaps TRBD2 (6 bases). Per the germline V gene, CDR1 is MNHEY and CDR2 is SMNVEV (reference sequence). This CDR3 is 13 amino acids long. V shed 2 bases and J shed 4 bases, with 7 bases lying between them. In DNA, the CDR3 is TGTGCCAGCAGTTTAGGGGGGTCAGATACGCAGTATTTT. It yields the protein CASSLGGSDTQYF.

The V call is TRBV4-1, the J call TRBJ2-7; 11 nucleotides align to TRBD1. The V segment lost 3 bases and the J segment 4 bases; nucleotides outside the gene matches: 2. The V gene's germline CDR1 is MGHRA and CDR2 YSYEKL. This CDR3 spans 14 amino acids. As DNA, the CDR3 is TGCGCCAGCAGCCAGGGACAGGGGGATTACGAGCAGTACTTC. Translating gives CASSQGQGDYEQYF.

The CDR3 coding sequence is TGTGCCAGCAGCCAAGCGCCTCCGACAGAATACACAGATACGCAGTATTTT. Encoded protein: CASSQAPPTEYTDTQYF. The chain recombines TRBV14 with TRBJ2-3; maybe TRBD1 (5 bases). CDR1 is SGHDN and CDR2 is FVKESK in the germline V gene. Trimming shortened V by 1 base and J by 2 bases, and 16 bases separated the two germline ends. This CDR3 has 17 residues.

The chain joins TRBV2 to TRBJ2-3; D is unresolved. The CDR3 loop spans 13 amino acids. CDR1 is SNHLY and CDR2 is FYNNEI in the germline V gene. The V end lost 7 bases, the J end lost 1 base, and 9 bases lay between the germline ends. The chain's CDR3 is CASKWQGTDTQYF. CDR3 bases: TGTGCCAGCAAGTGGCAGGGCACAGATACGCAGTATTTT.

The rearrangement uses TRBV2 and TRBJ1-2; no clear D gene. CDR1 and CDR2 from the germline V gene are SNHLY and FYNNEI. V was pared by 2 bases and J by 5 bases, with 18 bases between. The CDR3 totals 16 residues. The CDR3 protein is CASSEMSPGSAYGYTF. As DNA, the CDR3 is TGTGCCAGCAGTGAAATGTCCCCTGGGTCAGCTTATGGCTACACCTTC.

The chain combines TRBV27 with TRBJ1-1; D gene uncertain. Between the trimmed V and J ends, which lost 4 bases and 1 base, there was a span of 10 bases. CDR3 size: 14 residues. CDR1 and CDR2 (germline): MNHEY, SMNVEV (reference sequence). CDR3 sequence (DNA): TGTGCCAGCAGTTACTACAGCGCGAACACTGAAGCTTTCTTT. Its translation is CASSYYSANTEAFF.